These 2 T cell receptor beta chains were sequenced from one sample in a study of blood T cell repertoires in COVID-19. Using immunoSEQ multiplex PCR, the repertoire was profiled, and TCRdb retains in-frame clones only, with some absent. This table holds 200,000 to 300,000 clones, about 87% found once. The specimen was PBMCs or T cells enriched from blood (not recorded which). These receptors were obtained from a woman aged 40-49 years with acute COVID-19.

The rearrangement joins TRBV30 to TRBJ1-5; D is perhaps TRBD1 (5 bases). V shed 2 bases and J shed 6 bases, with 17 bases lying between them. The germline gives CDR1 GTSNPN, CDR2 SVGIG (reference sequence). The CDR3 spans 15 residues. The DNA of the CDR3 is TGTGCCTGGAGTCGACAGCAGGGTTACAGTCAGCCCCAGCATTTT. This translates into CAWSRQQGYSQPQHF.

The chain uses TRBV5-5 and TRBJ2-5; a possible D gene is TRBD2 (5 bases). The CDR3 has 13 residues. Trimming pared 0 bases from V and 7 bases from J, leaving 10 bases between. Germline CDR1 is SGHKS and CDR2 is YYEKEE (reference sequence). This CDR3 is CASSLVNAGTQYF. In DNA form, the CDR3 reads TGTGCCAGCAGCTTGGTGAACGCGGGGACCCAGTACTTC.